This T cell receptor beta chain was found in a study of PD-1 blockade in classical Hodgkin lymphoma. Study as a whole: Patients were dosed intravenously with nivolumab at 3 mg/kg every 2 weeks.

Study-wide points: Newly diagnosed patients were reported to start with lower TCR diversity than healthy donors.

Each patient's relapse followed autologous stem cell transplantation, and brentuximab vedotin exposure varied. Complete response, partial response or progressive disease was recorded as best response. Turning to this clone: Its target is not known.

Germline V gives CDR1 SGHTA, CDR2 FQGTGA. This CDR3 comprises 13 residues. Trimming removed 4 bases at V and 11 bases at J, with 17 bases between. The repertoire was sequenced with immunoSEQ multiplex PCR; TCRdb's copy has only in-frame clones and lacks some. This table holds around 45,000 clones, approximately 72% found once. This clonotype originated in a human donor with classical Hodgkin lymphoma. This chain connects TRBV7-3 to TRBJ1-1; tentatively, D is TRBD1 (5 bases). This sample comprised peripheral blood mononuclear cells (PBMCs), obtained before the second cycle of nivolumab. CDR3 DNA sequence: TGTGCCAGCAGCTCGACCTATGGAGGGGAGGCTTTCTTT. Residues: CASSSTYGGEAFF.